The T cell receptor (beta chain) described here comes from a study of control samples from healthy donors and cancer patients. Germline assignment: CDR1 SGHRS and CDR2 YFSETQ. The V and J ends lost 4 bases and 7 bases, in that order; junction bases with no gene match: 6. The CDR3 extends over 14 amino acids. The repertoire was sequenced with immunoSEQ multiplex PCR; TCRdb's copy has only in-frame clones and lacks some. The sample lists 120,000 or so clones; roughly 87% were seen once. This receptor was identified in a man between 18 and 29 years old in good health. The sequencing input was blood. The chain couples TRBV5-1 to TRBJ2-3; 10 positions match TRBD1. This CDR3 reads CASSGQGVRNTQYF. The CDR3 DNA is TGCGCCAGCAGCGGACAGGGGGTAAGGAATACGCAGTATTTT.